The 19 T cell receptor beta chains below all came from one sample that was sequenced in a study of blood T cell repertoires in COVID-19. This table comes from immunoSEQ multiplex PCR, and its TCRdb copy is limited to in-frame clones, with some not included. The table includes around 160,000 clones, about 81% detected once. Sequencing input: peripheral blood. The receptors derive from a human donor in a cohort sampled during active COVID-19.

This chain uses TRBV7-7 with TRBJ2-7; D might be TRBD1 (6 bases). The length of the CDR3 is 13 residues. CDR1 is SSHAT and CDR2 is FNYEAQ in the germline V gene (reference sequence). V lost 5 bases to trimming and J lost 6 bases, with 14 bases between them. The DNA for the CDR3 is TGTGCCAGCAGCCGGACAGTTCAGAGCGAGCAGTACTTC. Amino acid sequence: CASSRTVQSEQYF.

The V gene is TRBV6-5, the J gene TRBJ1-2; D not certain. The germline CDR1 and CDR2 sequences are MNHEY and SVGAGI. The V end lost 0 bases, the J end lost 8 bases, and 13 bases lay between the germline ends. This CDR3 is built from 14 residues. In nucleotides, the CDR3 is TGTGCCAGCAGTTACTCGAGAGAGGTTCCAGGCTACACCTTC. It translates to CASSYSREVPGYTF.

In this sample, this clone turned up once. The chain employs TRBV28 and TRBJ1-1; D is perhaps TRBD1 (5 bases). Looked up from germline, CDR1 is MDHEN and CDR2 is SYDVKM. The CDR3 runs 13 residues. Trimming cost V 3 bases and J 6 bases, with 11 bases left between them. CDR3 bases: TGTGCCAGCAGTTTGGAGGGGAAGCCTGAAGCTTTCTTT. Residues: CASSLEGKPEAFF.

This chain joins TRBV11-2 and TRBJ2-5; a possible D gene is TRBD1 (6 bases). The germline V gene has CDR1 SGHAT and CDR2 FQNNGV. The CDR3 extends over 17 amino acids. Deletions cut 4 bases from V and 4 bases from J, with 22 bases between. The CDR3 DNA follows: TGTGCCAGCAGCTCAATGGGCAGGGGACGATACCGAGAGACCCAGTACTTC. The encoded protein is CASSSMGRGRYRETQYF.

This chain connects TRBV6-5 to TRBJ1-2; 7 nucleotides align to TRBD1. Trimming cost V 6 bases and J 2 bases; bases outside gene matches: 6. Germline CDR1 MNHEY, CDR2 SVGAGI. CDR3 length: 14 amino acids. The CDR3 reads CASSSWDSNYGYTF. For the CDR3, the DNA is TGTGCCAGCAGCTCCTGGGACAGCAACTATGGCTACACCTTC.

The chain links TRBV15 to TRBJ1-2; D is undetermined. The CDR3 has 15 amino acids. CDR1 is LNHNV and CDR2 is YYDKDF in the germline V gene (reference sequence). V was clipped by 0 bases and J by 6 bases, with 14 bases between them. Here the CDR3 DNA reads TGTGCCACCAGCAGAGAACTGGGGAGAGTTGATGGCTACACCTTC. Amino acid sequence: CATSRELGRVDGYTF.

DNA of the CDR3: TGTGCCAGCAGTCGCAATACAGGGATCCAAGAGACCCAGTACTTC. Translated, it gives CASSRNTGIQETQYF. V is TRBV14 and J is TRBJ2-5, with D perhaps TRBD1 (6 bases). CDR1 is SGHDN and CDR2 is FVKESK in the germline V gene. Trimming took 6 bases from V and 1 from J, leaving 15 bases between them. This CDR3 spans 15 amino acids. Based on the CDR3 plus reference TRBV14 and TRBJ2-5, the full variable domain is EAGVTQFPSHSVIEKGQTVTLRCDPISGHDNLYWYRRVMGKEIKFLLHFVKESKQDESGMPNNRFLAERTGGTYSTLKVQPAELEDSGVYFCASSRNTGIQETQYFGPGTRLLVL.

The rearrangement uses TRBV28 and TRBJ1-1; D is possibly TRBD1 (5 bases). Germline loops: CDR1 MDHEN, CDR2 SYDVKM. The CDR3 is 13 amino acids. Deletions cut 5 bases from V and 11 bases from J, with 18 bases between. CDR3 amino acids: CASSRAGGELAFF. The CDR3 DNA is TGTGCCAGCAGTCGAGCGGGGGGGGAGTTGGCTTTCTTT.

This sequence joins TRBV4-3 and TRBJ2-7; TRBD2 might be the D (7 bases). The CDR3 contains 15 residues. Germline values: CDR1 LGHNA, CDR2 YSLEER. Trimming shortened V by 1 base and J by 2 bases, and 12 bases separated the two germline ends. The CDR3 region has the DNA TGCGCCAGCAGCCAAGTCCGGGGGGCCACCTACGAGCAGTACTTC. Amino acids: CASSQVRGATYEQYF.

This clone turned up a few times. This chain connects TRBV10-3 to TRBJ1-2; no reliable D call. The germline V gene encodes CDR1 ENHRY and CDR2 SYGVKD. The CDR3 totals 11 residues. The CDR3 spells CALRSGNGYTF. CDR3 DNA: TGTGCACTCAGGTCCGGGAATGGCTACACCTTC.

The count of this clone is one. The chain joins TRBV10-3 to TRBJ2-1; TRBD1 matches at 10 bases. J lost 0 bases, V lost 4 bases, and 18 bases had no gene match. From germline, CDR1 is ENHRY and CDR2 SYGVKD. This CDR3 spans 21 amino acids. The CDR3 DNA is TGTGCCATCAGTGGTATTCCGGGACAGGGGATGCAAGGGAACTCCTACAATGAGCAGTTCTTC. Its protein is CAISGIPGQGMQGNSYNEQFF.

Ten or more counts support this clone. The same CDR3 is also encoded by other DNA sequences in this sample. V is TRBV7-9 and J is TRBJ2-7; a weak D match, TRBD2 (6 bases). The CDR3 totals 14 residues. With 2 bases removed from V and 1 base from J, the gap between germline ends came to 9 bases. The germline V gene has CDR1 SEHNR and CDR2 FQNEAQ (reference sequence). The CDR3 here is CASSLPGDSYEQYF. CDR3 nucleotides: TGTGCCAGCAGCTTACCGGGGGATTCCTACGAGCAGTACTTC. Drawing the rest from reference TRBV7-9 and TRBJ2-7, the complete variable domain is DTGVSQNPRHKITKRGQNVTFRCDPISEHNRLYWYRQTLGQGPEFLTYFQNEAQLEKSRLLSDRFSAERPKGSFSTLEIQRTEQGDSAMYLCASSLPGDSYEQYFGPGTRLTVT.

This clone was counted a single time. One junction end disagrees with the germline gene, perhaps due to a read error. This chain uses TRBV19 with TRBJ2-5; 12 positions match TRBD2. CDR3 length: 14 residues. In germline, CDR1 is LNHDA, CDR2 SQIVND (reference sequence). The chain's CDR3 is CASRPRLAGEAQYF. The CDR3 DNA follows: TGTGCCAGTAGACCTCGACTAGCGGGAGAGGCCCAGTACTTC.

J is TRBJ2-7 and V is TRBV7-9, with D tentatively TRBD1 (6 bases). V was pared by 1 base and J by 11 bases, with 9 bases between. CDR1 is SEHNR and CDR2 is FQNEAQ in the germline V gene (reference sequence). The length of the CDR3 is 11 residues. The CDR3 here is CASSLGQGKYF. DNA of the CDR3: TGTGCCAGCAGCTTAGGGCAGGGGAAGTACTTC.

The chain carries TRBV7-8 and TRBJ2-7; 8 positions agree with TRBD1. Germline CDR1 is SGHVS and CDR2 is FQNEAQ. The CDR3 runs 16 residues. Germline trimming cut 6 bases from V and 5 bases from J; bases unmatched to any gene: 15. DNA for the CDR3: TGTGCCAGCAGTCACTTCAGGGGGCGAGGTGTCCACGAGCAGTACTTC. It is translated as CASSHFRGRGVHEQYF.

V is TRBV2 and J is TRBJ2-3; perhaps TRBD1 as D (7 bases). V was cut by 4 bases and J by 2 bases, with 13 bases left in between. Germline-derived CDR1 and CDR2 are SNHLY and FYNNEI. This CDR3 contains 15 residues. CDR3 sequence reads: CASSAQGGFTDTQYF. CDR3 nucleotide sequence: TGTGCCAGCAGTGCGCAGGGGGGCTTCACAGATACGCAGTATTTT. The full variable domain, with the rest looked up from reference TRBV2 and TRBJ2-3, is EPEVTQTPSHQVTQMGQEVILRCVPISNHLYFYWYRQILGQKVEFLVSFYNNEISEKSEIFDDQFSVERPDGSNFTLKIRSTKLEDSAMYFCASSAQGGFTDTQYFGPGTRLTVL.

The chain couples TRBV9 to TRBJ2-3; D is ambiguous. V shed 3 bases and J shed 6 bases, with 14 bases lying between them. CDR1 SGDLS and CDR2 YYNGEE come from the germline V gene. This CDR3 is 14 amino acids long. CDR3 sequence: CASSAYVGLDTQYF. The CDR3 region has the DNA TGTGCCAGCAGCGCCTATGTGGGCCTCGATACGCAGTATTTT. The whole variable domain, filled in from reference TRBV9 and TRBJ2-3, reads DSGVTQTPKHLITATGQRVTLRCSPRSGDLSVYWYQQSLDQGLQFLIQYYNGEERAKGNILERFSAQQFPDLHSELNLSSLELGDSALYFCASSAYVGLDTQYFGPGTRLTVL.

About this clone itself: This sample includes further DNA sequences coding for the same CDR3. This chain uses TRBV7-9 with TRBJ2-5; TRBD2 is a possible D gene (6 bases). Per the germline V gene, CDR1 is SEHNR and CDR2 is FQNEAQ (reference sequence). The V end lost 1 base, the J end lost 5 bases, and 11 bases lay between the germline ends. This CDR3 comprises 14 residues. The CDR3 nucleotides are TGTGCCAGCAGCTTAGGGGCAGGGAGGGAGACCCAGTACTTC. It codes for CASSLGAGRETQYF.

This clone was counted a single time. The chain combines TRBV30 with TRBJ2-5; TRBD2 matches at 11 bases. CDR3 length: 14 amino acids. CDR1 GTSNPN and CDR2 SVGIG come from the germline V gene (reference sequence). The trim removed 3 bases at V and 9 bases at J, leaving 9 bases unmatched. The CDR3 here is CAWRSGTSGSSQYF. For the CDR3, the DNA is TGTGCCTGGAGATCCGGGACTAGCGGATCATCCCAGTACTTC. The full variable domain, its missing parts supplied by reference TRBV30 and TRBJ2-5, is SQTIHQWPATLVQPVGSPLSLECTVEGTSNPNLYWYRQAAGRGLQLLFYSVGIGQISSEVPQNLSASRPQDRQFILSSKKLLLSDSGFYLCAWRSGTSGSSQYFGPGTRLLVL.